Shown below are 17 T cell receptor beta chains from a single sample sequenced in a study of T-cell reconstitution after alpha-beta-depleted transplantation in children. Preparation of the TCRbeta library involved a method that used unique molecular identifiers. TCRdb independently ran MiXCR on the PCR reads; one entry per CDR3 protein. Of approximately 420,000 distinct CDR3 sequences in the sample, roughly 11% were seen once. Sequencing was performed on PBMCs from the stem cell graft donor, taken from the stem cell graft. The receptors stem from a human donor who donated a stem cell graft to a child with acute myeloid leukemia.

Details on this clonotype: One junction end does not reproduce the germline sequence, and a read error may be involved. The rearrangement joins TRBV7-7 to TRBJ2-5; no clear D. Germline assignment: CDR1 SSHAT and CDR2 FNYEAQ (reference sequence). This CDR3 has 13 residues. CDR3 protein: CASSLGVWETQYF. The DNA of the CDR3 is TGTGCTAGCAGCTTAGGAGTCTGGGAGACCCAGTACTTC.

The table lists this clonotype with a count of one. V usage is TRBV2 and J usage is TRBJ2-1; tentative D call: TRBD1 (5 bases). The length of the CDR3 is 15 residues. Germline V CDR1 and CDR2: SNHLY, FYNNEI. V lost 6 bases, J lost 6 bases, and 18 bases lay in between. This CDR3 is CASRMQGVPSNEQFF. CDR3 bases: TGTGCCAGCAGGATGCAGGGTGTTCCCTCCAATGAGCAGTTCTTC.

The chain recombines TRBV7-9 with TRBJ1-4, with D perhaps TRBD1 (5 bases). The germline CDR1 and CDR2 sequences are SEHNR and FQNEAQ (reference sequence). The CDR3 loop spans 15 amino acids. Trimming removed 1 base from V and 7 bases from J, with 13 bases in between. Here the CDR3 reads CASSLGAGLGEKLFF. DNA for the CDR3: TGTGCCAGCAGCTTAGGAGCAGGGCTCGGTGAAAAACTGTTTTTT.

The chain employs TRBV29-1 and TRBJ1-1, with 8 nucleotides matching TRBD1. Germline CDR1 SQVTM, CDR2 ANQGSEA. The J segment lost 8 bases and the V segment lost 0 bases, leaving 8 bases of the junction unmatched. The CDR3 extends over 14 amino acids. DNA for the CDR3: TGCAGCGTTGAAGATCGACAGGGGTCATTCGAAGCTTTCTTT. This translates into CSVEDRQGSFEAFF.

This clonotype has at least ten counts. The chain carries TRBV12-3 or TRBV12-4 and TRBJ2-5, with 7 bases matching TRBD1. This CDR3 has 15 residues. With 5 bases clipped from V and 3 bases from J, the junction kept 9 bases outside the gene matches. The CDR3 coding sequence is TGTGCCAGCAGTACGCTAGGGGGCCCGGAAGAGACCCAGTACTTC. Residues: CASSTLGGPEETQYF.

This clonotype has only a few counts. V and J are TRBV12-3 or TRBV12-4 and TRBJ2-1; 13 bases agree with TRBD2. The CDR3 loop spans 19 amino acids. V was pared by 5 bases and J by 8 bases, with 18 bases of the junction left unmatched. The CDR3 sequence: CASSPYFPGLAGSGHEQFF. The DNA for the CDR3 is TGTGCCAGCAGTCCCTATTTCCCGGGACTAGCGGGATCAGGCCATGAGCAGTTCTTC.

The sample holds a few counts of this clonotype. The chain links TRBV2 to TRBJ2-3; TRBD1 is a possible D gene (5 bases). The germline V gene encodes CDR1 SNHLY and CDR2 FYNNEI. The CDR3 length is 13 residues. V was pared by 7 bases and J by 4 bases, with 12 bases between. The CDR3 protein is CASTDIPPDTQYF. The CDR3 DNA follows: TGTGCCAGCACGGACATCCCCCCAGATACGCAGTATTTT.

This clonotype was observed a few times. This chain uses TRBV5-1 with TRBJ2-1; 10 bases are a match to TRBD2. This CDR3 spans 17 amino acids. Germline values: CDR1 SGHRS, CDR2 YFSETQ. Germline trimming cut 0 bases from V and 4 bases from J; bases unmatched to any gene: 7. The CDR3 sequence is CASSLVLAGALYNEQFF. CDR3 sequence (DNA): TGCGCCAGCAGCTTGGTTCTAGCGGGGGCCCTTTACAATGAGCAGTTCTTC.

The table lists this clonotype with a few counts. This sequence joins TRBV2 and TRBJ1-1; TRBD1 aligns across 10 bases. Germline CDR1 SNHLY, CDR2 FYNNEI. V dropped 10 bases and J dropped 3; count of bases not matched to a gene: 5. CDR3 length equals 13 residues. Here the CDR3 reads CATSGTGDTEAFF. CDR3 sequence (DNA): TGTGCCACCTCCGGGACAGGGGACACTGAAGCTTTCTTT.

This clonotype was observed many times. The chain is built from TRBV20-1 and TRBJ1-6; no definite D call. The CDR3 sequence is 15 residues long. The V gene's germline CDR1 is DFQATT and CDR2 SNEGSKA (reference sequence). Trimming took off 1 base at V and 8 bases at J, with 15 bases between the two ends. For the CDR3, the DNA is TGCAGTGCTAGAGGGGAGACCCGGGCCCATTCACCCCTCCACTTT. This sequence encodes CSARGETRAHSPLHF.

The chain couples TRBV4-3 to TRBJ2-7, with D possibly TRBD2 on 6 matching bases. Germline-derived CDR1 and CDR2 are LGHNA and YSLEER. The CDR3 runs to 14 residues. V was pared by 6 bases and J by 1 base, with 13 bases between. DNA of the CDR3: TGCGCCAGCAGTCCCTCGGGGGTTTCCTACGAGCAGTACTTC. Its protein is CASSPSGVSYEQYF.

This clonotype has just a few counts. V is TRBV20-1 and J is TRBJ2-1; 9 bases agree with TRBD2. Germline V gene sequence: CDR1 DFQATT, CDR2 SNEGSKA (reference sequence). This CDR3 has 20 amino acids. The junction had 18 bases not matched to a gene; V was cut back by 0 bases and J by 3 bases. As DNA, the CDR3 is TGCAGTGCTAGAGATCGTACGGGTCAGACTAGCGGACTATTCTACAATGAGCAGTTCTTC. Translation: CSARDRTGQTSGLFYNEQFF.

This clonotype was counted between two and nine times. V gene TRBV5-1 combines with J gene TRBJ1-1; D uncertain. Trimming cost V 4 bases and J 4 bases, with 11 bases left between them. The germline V gene encodes CDR1 SGHRS and CDR2 YFSETQ. The CDR3 runs to 13 residues. The CDR3 reads CASSEGPRTEAFF. CDR3 nucleotide sequence: TGCGCCAGCAGCGAAGGACCGCGCACTGAAGCTTTCTTT.

The chain couples TRBV4-1 to TRBJ2-7, with unresolved D. Trimming pared 4 bases from V and 1 base from J, leaving 11 bases between. The germline V gene has CDR1 MGHRA and CDR2 YSYEKL. The CDR3 consists of 14 residues. CDR3 in amino acids: CASSPEIGSYEQYF. As DNA, the CDR3 is TGCGCCAGCAGCCCGGAGATAGGGTCCTACGAGCAGTACTTC.

J is TRBJ2-2 and V is TRBV5-1, with 8 bases that match TRBD2. The germline CDR1 and CDR2 sequences are SGHRS and YFSETQ. This CDR3 spans 16 amino acids. J gave up 1 base and V 1 base, and 3 bases lay outside the gene matches. CDR3 residues: CASSLNLAGNTGELFF. DNA for the CDR3: TGCGCCAGCAGCTTGAACCTAGCGGGGAACACCGGGGAGCTGTTTTTT.

The chain combines TRBV11-3 with TRBJ2-1; 10 bases agree with TRBD2. CDR1 SGHNT and CDR2 YENEEA come from the germline V gene. This CDR3 spans 15 amino acids. V lost 5 bases, J lost 4 bases, and 5 bases stayed unmatched. CDR3 sequence: CASSPQRGGYNEQFF. Here the CDR3 DNA reads TGTGCCAGCAGCCCCCAGCGGGGGGGTTACAATGAGCAGTTCTTC. The full variable domain, in which reference TRBV11-3 and TRBJ2-1 provide the parts outside the CDR3, is EAGVVQSPRYKIIEKKQPVAFWCNPISGHNTLYWYLQNLGQGPELLIRYENEEAVDDSQLPKDRFSAERLKGVDSTLKIQPAELGDSAVYLCASSPQRGGYNEQFFGPGTRLTVL.

This clonotype showed up just a few times. J is TRBJ1-1 and V is TRBV12-3 or TRBV12-4; 7 bases map to TRBD1. V shed 5 bases, J shed 6 bases, and the junction held 6 bases outside the gene matches. The CDR3 loop spans 13 amino acids. CDR3 residues: CASSPQGGAEAFF. The CDR3 coding sequence is TGTGCCAGCAGTCCGCAGGGGGGGGCTGAAGCTTTCTTT.